This T cell receptor beta chain stems from a study of CD8+CD57+ T cells in acquired aplastic anemia. The overall study: When averaged, DNA from sorted CD4+ and CD8+ cells came to 3 to 4 ug.

With regard to this clonotype: What it binds is unknown.

Genomic DNA, the template, was used for profiling of the TCR beta VDJ and CDR3. Each CDR3 protein is one row after TCRdb ran MiXCR on the reads. The sample lists around 180,000 distinct CDR3 sequences, around 65% occurring once. The CDR3 contains 14 residues. Germline assignment: CDR1 LNHDA and CDR2 SQIVND (reference sequence). Trimming pared 4 bases from V and 3 bases from J, leaving 10 bases between. Study conclusions and caveats: In CD8+ cells, Simpson's diversity showed no significant difference between patients and controls. Sharing between patients and controls was observed for around 30 CD8+ CDR3 sequences.

The rearrangement uses TRBV19 and TRBJ1-3, with D uncertain. The sequence was collected from a human donor with severe aplastic anemia or a healthy control (not recorded which). Sequencing was performed on sorted CD4+, CD8+, or CD8+CD57+ T cells (not recorded which) from PBMCs. In nucleotides, the CDR3 is TGTGCCAGTAGTACTTCGGCCAGTGGAAACACCATATATTTT. Encoded protein: CASSTSASGNTIYF.